This TCR beta chain was identified during a study of T cell responses to AZD1222 COVID-19 vaccine. Findings and caveats of the study: Spike-specific TCR breadth and depth were elevated following two AZD1222 doses. Donors in the cohort were predominantly white British and more often female, and clonal diversity was possibly underestimated.

CDR3 length equals 15 residues. Germline CDR1 reads MNHNS; CDR2 reads SASEGT. V shed 1 base and J shed 7 bases, with 16 bases lying between them. Profiling relied on immunoSEQ multiplex PCR, and the TCRdb table lists in-frame clones only, not all of them. The data show fewer than 150,000 clones, roughly 91% seen once. Comment on this clone: The antigen remains undetermined.

The sequencing here drew on peripheral blood, taken on day 0 of AZD1222 vaccination. The clonotype was recovered from an adult in good health. This sequence joins TRBV6-1 and TRBJ2-5; D is undetermined. The CDR3 nucleotides read TGTGCCAGCAGTGAAGGGGCCCGCCACGTAGGGACCCAGTACTTC. This translates into CASSEGARHVGTQYF.